These T cell receptor beta chains were read from a single sample in a study of blood T cell repertoires in COVID-19. Assay: immunoSEQ multiplex PCR; the TCRdb copy retains only in-frame clones and omits some. Found here are over 200,000 clones, 85% to 90% of them singletons; the top ten hold approximately 16%. Sample: PBMCs or T cells enriched from blood (not recorded which). The receptor source for this set is a man aged 30-40 years who had been exposed to COVID-19. The CDR3 runs from the conserved cysteine through the conserved F or W. The D gene is left open where the match is weak. Expanded clones get a size class; other rows say once, few or many, or leave the size out.

J gene: TRBJ1-2
CDR3 length: 14
D gene: TRBD1
clone size: NA
V gene: TRBV19
CDR3 DNA: TGTGCCAGTAACCCAGACAGGGAGGCCTATGGCTACACCTTC
CDR3 protein: CASNPDREAYGYTF

J gene: TRBJ2-7
CDR3 length: 13
D gene: NA
clone size: NA
V gene: TRBV7-2
CDR3 DNA: TGTGCCAGCAGCCCTCTACCCTTGTACGAGCAGTACTTC
CDR3 protein: CASSPLPLYEQYF

J gene: TRBJ1-5
CDR3 length: 15
D gene: TRBD1
clone size: NA
V gene: TRBV6-2/TRBV6-3
CDR3 DNA: TGTGCCAGCAGTTCCCCAGGACAGGGACTTCAGCCCCAGCATTTT
CDR3 protein: CASSSPGQGLQPQHF

J gene: TRBJ2-5
CDR3 length: 14
D gene: TRBD1
clone size: NA
V gene: TRBV6-5
CDR3 DNA: TGTGCCAGCAGTAAGGGACAGCACCAAGAGACCCAGTACTTC
CDR3 protein: CASSKGQHQETQYF

J gene: TRBJ2-3
CDR3 length: 15
D gene: NA
clone size: NA
V gene: TRBV5-1
CDR3 DNA: TGCGCCAGCAGCTTGATCTCGGGAGACACAGATACGCAGTATTTT
CDR3 protein: CASSLISGDTDTQYF

J gene: TRBJ1-3
CDR3 length: 14
D gene: NA
clone size: NA
V gene: TRBV10-3
CDR3 DNA: TGTGCCATCAGCCTATCTCGGGGGGGAAACACCATATATTTT
CDR3 protein: CAISLSRGGNTIYF

J gene: TRBJ1-5
CDR3 length: 13
D gene: TRBD1
clone size: NA
V gene: TRBV7-8
CDR3 DNA: TGTGCCAGCAGCCTCGACAGGGACCAGCCCCAGCATTTT
CDR3 protein: CASSLDRDQPQHF

J gene: TRBJ2-1
CDR3 length: 17
D gene: TRBD2
clone size: NA
V gene: TRBV23-1
CDR3 DNA: TGCGCCAGCAGTCAATACCCGCCTAGCGGGGGGGACAATGAGCAGTTCTTC
CDR3 protein: CASSQYPPSGGDNEQFF

J gene: TRBJ2-3
CDR3 length: 15
D gene: TRBD2
clone size: NA
V gene: TRBV7-2
CDR3 DNA: TGTGCCAGCAGCTTTACGGGACTAGCGGGGACTACGCAGTATTTT
CDR3 protein: CASSFTGLAGTTQYF

J gene: TRBJ1-2
CDR3 length: 16
D gene: TRBD1
clone size: NA
V gene: TRBV2
CDR3 DNA: TGTGCCAGCAGAGCCGATCGACAGGGAACAAGCTATGGCTACACCTTC
CDR3 protein: CASRADRQGTSYGYTF

J gene: TRBJ2-1
CDR3 length: 14
D gene: NA
clone size: NA
V gene: TRBV5-1
CDR3 DNA: TGCGCCAGCAGCCCACCCCGGTTGGGGAGCGAGCAGTTCTTC
CDR3 protein: CASSPPRLGSEQFF

J gene: TRBJ1-5
CDR3 length: 11
D gene: NA
clone size: NA
V gene: TRBV2
CDR3 DNA: TGTGCCACTGGGGAGACCCAGCCCCAGCATTTT
CDR3 protein: CATGETQPQHF

J gene: TRBJ2-3
CDR3 length: 14
D gene: TRBD2
clone size: NA
V gene: TRBV6-5
CDR3 DNA: TGTGCCAGCTCCTTGAAGCGGGGGACAGATACGCAGTATTTT
CDR3 protein: CASSLKRGTDTQYF

J gene: TRBJ1-2
CDR3 length: 14
D gene: TRBD1
clone size: once
V gene: TRBV27
CDR3 DNA: TGTGCCAGCAGACAACAGGGGACCAACTATGGCTACACCTTC
CDR3 protein: CASRQQGTNYGYTF

J gene: TRBJ1-2
CDR3 length: 16
D gene: NA
clone size: NA
V gene: TRBV14
CDR3 DNA: TGTGCCAGCAGCCATGCCACTGAGAAACGGACTTATGGCTACACCTTC
CDR3 protein: CASSHATEKRTYGYTF